This paragraph reports one T cell receptor beta chain. The junction departs from the called germline gene at one end, perhaps through a read error. The CDR3 spans 13 residues. Germline V gives CDR1 SGHTA, CDR2 FQGNSA. This sample is part of a study of T cells after posttransplantation cyclophosphamide. The repertoire was sequenced with immunoSEQ multiplex PCR; TCRdb's copy has only in-frame clones and lacks some. The table records roughly 17,000 clones, roughly 80% of them present only once. A marrow graft followed busulfan-fludarabine conditioning, with cyclophosphamide on days +3 and +4. Sequencing was performed on CD8+ T cells sorted from PBMCs, taken around 2,000 days after a stem cell transplant with posttransplant cyclophosphamide. This clonotype originated in a female patient aged 40 to 55 who received an allogeneic stem cell transplant from a related donor, was CMV-positive, and had no GVHD. The T cells may come from the graft donor. This sequence joins TRBV7-2 and TRBJ1-4; D is unresolved. CDR3 coding DNA: TGTGCCAGCAGCGTCGGGATGAATGAAAAGCTGTTTTTT. Residues: CASSVGMNEKLFF.